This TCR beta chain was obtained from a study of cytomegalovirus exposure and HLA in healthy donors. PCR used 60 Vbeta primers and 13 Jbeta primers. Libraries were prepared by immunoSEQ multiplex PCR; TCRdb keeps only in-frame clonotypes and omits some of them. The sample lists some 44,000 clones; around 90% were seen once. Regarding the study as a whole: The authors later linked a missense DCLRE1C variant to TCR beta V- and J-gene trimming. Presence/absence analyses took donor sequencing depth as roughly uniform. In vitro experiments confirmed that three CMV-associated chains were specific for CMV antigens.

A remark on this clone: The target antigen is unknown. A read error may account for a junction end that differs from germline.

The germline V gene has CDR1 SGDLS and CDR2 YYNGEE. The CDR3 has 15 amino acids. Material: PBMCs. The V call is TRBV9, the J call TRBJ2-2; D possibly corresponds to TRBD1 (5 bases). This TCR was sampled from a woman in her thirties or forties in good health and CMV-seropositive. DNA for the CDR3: TGTGCCAGCAGCGTAGTACCAGGGAACCCCGGGGAGCTGTTTTTT. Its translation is CASSVVPGNPGELFF.